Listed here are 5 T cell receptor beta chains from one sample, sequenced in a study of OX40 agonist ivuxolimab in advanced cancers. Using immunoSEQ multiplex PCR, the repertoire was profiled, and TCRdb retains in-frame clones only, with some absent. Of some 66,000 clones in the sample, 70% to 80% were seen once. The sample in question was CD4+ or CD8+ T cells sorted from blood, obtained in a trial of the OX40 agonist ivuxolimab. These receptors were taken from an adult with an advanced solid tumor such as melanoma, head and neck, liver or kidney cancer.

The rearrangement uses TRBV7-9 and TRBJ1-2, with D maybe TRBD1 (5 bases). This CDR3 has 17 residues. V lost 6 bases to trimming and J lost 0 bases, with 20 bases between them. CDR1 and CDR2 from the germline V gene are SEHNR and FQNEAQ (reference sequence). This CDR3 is CASRPRGGTDTNYGYTF. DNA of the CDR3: TGTGCCAGCAGGCCCCGGGGTGGGACGGATACTAACTATGGCTACACCTTC.

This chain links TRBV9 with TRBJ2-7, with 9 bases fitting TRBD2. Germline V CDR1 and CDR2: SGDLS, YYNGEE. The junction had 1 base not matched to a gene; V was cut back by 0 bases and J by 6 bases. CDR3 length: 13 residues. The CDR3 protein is CASSVVTSGEQYF. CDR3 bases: TGTGCCAGCAGCGTAGTGACTAGCGGCGAGCAGTACTTC.

The CDR3 DNA reads as TGTGCCAGCACCCCAGGCGGCTATGGCTACACCTTC. Translation: CASTPGGYGYTF. V usage is TRBV6-6 and J usage is TRBJ1-2; no clear D gene. Trimming took 7 bases from V and 4 from J, leaving 10 bases between them. This CDR3 has 12 amino acids. Germline CDR1 and CDR2: MNHNY and SVGAGI (reference sequence).

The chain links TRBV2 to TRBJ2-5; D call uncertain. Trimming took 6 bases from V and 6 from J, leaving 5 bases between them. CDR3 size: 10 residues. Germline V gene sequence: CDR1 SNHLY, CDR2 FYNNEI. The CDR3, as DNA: TGTGCCAGCAGATTAAAGACCCAGTACTTC. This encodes CASRLKTQYF.

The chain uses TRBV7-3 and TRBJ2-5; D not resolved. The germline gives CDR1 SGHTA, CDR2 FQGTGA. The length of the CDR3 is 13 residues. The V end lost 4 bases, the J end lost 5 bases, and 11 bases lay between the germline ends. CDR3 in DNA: TGTGCCAGCAGCTATATCCCTGGGGAGACCCAGTACTTC. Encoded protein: CASSYIPGETQYF. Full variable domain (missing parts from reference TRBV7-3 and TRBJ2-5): GAGVSQTPSNKVTEKGKYVELRCDPISGHTALYWYRQSLGQGPEFLIYFQGTGAADDSGLPNDRFFAVRPEGSVSTLKIQRTERGDSAVYLCASSYIPGETQYFGPGTRLLVL.